The clone carrying this T cell receptor beta chain has more than one count but fewer than ten. Its antigen remains unidentified. Extraction and reverse transcription of RNA yielded cDNA as the sequencing template. This table comes from immunoSEQ multiplex PCR, and its TCRdb copy is limited to in-frame clones, with some not included. The sample shows some 130,000 clones, about 50% of them seen only once. The sample comes from a study of CD8+ T cells in alopecia areata. Study in general: The investigators scored severity in treated patients by the percentage of affected scalp area.

Treatment meaning: oral pan-JAK inhibitor, 5-10 mg twice daily. Those with alopecia areata gave lesional scalp punch biopsies and peripheral blood. Findings of the study overall: Normal scalp showed lower clonality than lesional scalp, especially alopecia totalis/universalis.

This CDR3 is built from 12 residues. V lost 6 bases and J lost 5; bases outside the gene matches: 6. Germline-derived CDR1 and CDR2 are SQVTM and ANQGSEA. Sequenced here: CD4+ T cells sorted from blood, sampled at week 4, from a patient treated with tofacitinib. The chain joins TRBV29-1 to TRBJ1-1; 7 nucleotides match TRBD1. The source is a human donor with alopecia areata. DNA for the CDR3: TGCAGCGTCGGGGACAGTGTTACTGAAGCTTTCTTT. It translates to CSVGDSVTEAFF.